Below are 11 T cell receptor beta chains sequenced from a single sample in a study of blood T cell repertoires in COVID-19. The data were produced by immunoSEQ multiplex PCR, yet TCRdb's version contains in-frame clones alone and is incomplete. The table includes around 200,000 clones, 70% to 90% detected once. The sequenced sample consisted of peripheral blood. The source of these receptors is a man younger than 40 with acute or convalescent COVID-19.

The V gene is TRBV30, the J gene TRBJ2-5; D is unclear. The germline gives CDR1 GTSNPN, CDR2 SVGIG (reference sequence). The CDR3 loop spans 13 amino acids. Trimming shortened V by 4 bases and J by 1 base, and 10 bases separated the two germline ends. The CDR3 here is CAWTRQAQETQYF. The DNA of the CDR3 is TGTGCCTGGACCAGACAAGCCCAAGAGACCCAGTACTTC.

This clone showed up just a few times. The chain has TRBV19 and TRBJ1-2; 7 bases are shared with TRBD1. This CDR3 is 14 amino acids long. Trimming cost V 6 bases and J 10 bases; bases outside gene matches: 14. Germline lookup yields CDR1 LNHDA and CDR2 SQIVND (reference sequence). The CDR3 loop is CASSPRGDARAYTF. The CDR3 nucleotides are TGTGCCAGTAGCCCCAGGGGGGACGCAAGGGCCTACACCTTC.

The chain couples TRBV4-2 to TRBJ1-2; 7 bases are shared with TRBD1. J lost 4 bases, V lost 1 base, and 6 bases had no gene match. CDR3 length equals 15 residues. Germline values: CDR1 LGHNA, CDR2 YNFKEQ. The CDR3 DNA reads as TGTGCCAGCAGCCAAGCGACAGGGCCCATCTATGGCTACACCTTC. Translated, it gives CASSQATGPIYGYTF.

CDR3 nucleotides: TGTGCCAGCAGCGTATCTCTCATACGGACAGGGGTATTCGGCTACACCTTC. Translation: CASSVSLIRTGVFGYTF. This chain connects TRBV9 to TRBJ1-2; 9 nucleotides agree with TRBD1. V was pared by 1 base and J by 8 bases, with 15 bases of the junction left unmatched. The germline CDR1 and CDR2 sequences are SGDLS and YYNGEE. The CDR3 has 17 residues. The variable domain in full, completed from reference TRBV9 and TRBJ1-2, reads DSGVTQTPKHLITATGQRVTLRCSPRSGDLSVYWYQQSLDQGLQFLIQYYNGEERAKGNILERFSAQQFPDLHSELNLSSLELGDSALYFCASSVSLIRTGVFGYTFGSGTRLTVV.

In its sample, this clone was seen once. CDR3 sequence: CASSEGPRRNTIYF. DNA of the CDR3: TGTGCCAGCAGTGAAGGTCCGCGGCGAAACACCATATATTTT. The chain employs TRBV2 and TRBJ1-3; no reliable D call. V lost 1 base and J lost 5, with 9 bases in between. The CDR3 totals 14 residues. The germline gives CDR1 SNHLY, CDR2 FYNNEI.

This clone was seen a single time. The chain has TRBV28 and TRBJ1-2; 7 bases match TRBD1. V lost 6 bases, J lost 0 bases, and 13 bases stayed unmatched. The CDR3 loop spans 17 amino acids. Germline V lookup: CDR1 MDHEN, CDR2 SYDVKM. This CDR3 reads CASRSGTANPANYGYTF. The CDR3, as DNA: TGTGCCAGCAGATCCGGGACAGCGAATCCAGCTAACTATGGCTACACCTTC.

J is TRBJ1-6 and V is TRBV5-5; no clear D gene. The CDR3 has 15 residues. With 0 bases removed from V and 12 bases from J, the gap between germline ends came to 16 bases. Germline lookup yields CDR1 SGHKS and CDR2 YYEKEE (reference sequence). This CDR3 is CASSLDAGNSLPLHF. CDR3 DNA: TGTGCCAGCAGCTTGGATGCTGGCAATTCTTTACCCCTCCACTTT.

The rearrangement links TRBV9 to TRBJ1-2, with TRBD1 matching over 12 bases. This CDR3 is 16 amino acids long. J gave up 7 bases and V 4 bases, and 11 bases lay outside the gene matches. The germline CDR1 and CDR2 sequences are SGDLS and YYNGEE. In DNA, the CDR3 is TGTGCCAGCAGCCCTCTCACCGGGACAGGGGGCTCTGGCTACACCTTC. Protein: CASSPLTGTGGSGYTF. Together with reference TRBV9 and TRBJ1-2, the CDR3 gives the full variable domain: DSGVTQTPKHLITATGQRVTLRCSPRSGDLSVYWYQQSLDQGLQFLIQYYNGEERAKGNILERFSAQQFPDLHSELNLSSLELGDSALYFCASSPLTGTGGSGYTFGSGTRLTVV.

The rearrangement links TRBV3-1 (or the pseudogene TRBV3-2) to TRBJ1-6; TRBD1 agrees at 10 bases. The length of the CDR3 is 16 residues. V was clipped by 3 bases and J by 8 bases; unmatched bases: 7. Germline values: CDR1 LGHDT, CDR2 YNNKEL (reference sequence). Written as DNA, the CDR3 is TGTGCCAGCAGCCAGGGACAGGGGTATGGAGATTCACCCCTCCACTTT. This encodes CASSQGQGYGDSPLHF.

This chain joins TRBV7-8 and TRBJ1-5; D uncertain. The CDR3 is made up of 17 amino acids. Germline loops: CDR1 SGHVS, CDR2 FQNEAQ. V was cut by 1 base and J by 2 bases, with 15 bases left in between. The CDR3 nucleotides are TGTGCCAGCAGCTTAGGAGGAGGGTTAAGGGGCAATCAGCCCCAGCATTTT. This encodes CASSLGGGLRGNQPQHF.

The chain has TRBV24-1 and TRBJ2-6; 12 bases line up with TRBD1. The CDR3 spans 20 residues. CDR1 and CDR2 (germline): KGHDR, SFDVKD. Trimming at V came to 4 bases and at J to 0 bases, leaving 9 bases not matched to a gene. The DNA for the CDR3 is TGTGCCACCAGTGACCGTTTTGGGACAGGGGGCGACTCTGGGGCCAACGTCCTGACTTTC. This codes for CATSDRFGTGGDSGANVLTF.